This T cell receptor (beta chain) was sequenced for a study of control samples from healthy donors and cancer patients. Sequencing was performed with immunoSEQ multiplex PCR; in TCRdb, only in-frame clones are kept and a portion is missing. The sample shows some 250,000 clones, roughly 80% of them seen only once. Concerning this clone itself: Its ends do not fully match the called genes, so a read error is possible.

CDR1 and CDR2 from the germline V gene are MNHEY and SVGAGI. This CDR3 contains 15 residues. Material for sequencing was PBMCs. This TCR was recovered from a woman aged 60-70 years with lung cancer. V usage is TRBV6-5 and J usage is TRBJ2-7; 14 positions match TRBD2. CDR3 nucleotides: TGTACCAGCAGGGGGACTAGCGGGAGCCAATACGAGCAGTACTTC. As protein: CTSRGTSGSQYEQYF.